Listed below are T cell receptor beta chains from one sample, sequenced in a study of T cell responses to AZD1222 COVID-19 vaccine. Measured with immunoSEQ multiplex PCR; TCRdb has only the in-frame clones, and not every one. In the table there are 150,000 to 200,000 clones, approximately 91% of which are singletons. This material consisted of peripheral blood, taken 28 days after the second AZD1222 dose. These receptors were obtained from an adult who received the AZD1222 COVID-19 vaccine. Both conserved end residues are part of each CDR3. The D gene is left open where the match is weak. The size field is filled for only some rows; it gives once, few, many or a size class.

TGTGCCAGCAGCTTAGAAATGGGCCTGAGCAATCAGCCCCAGCATTTT	CASSLEMGLSNQPQHF	.	.	TRBV7-2	TRBJ1-5
TGTGCCAGCAGTGAAAATGCCCTGGAGCTCCGCGGGCAGTTCTTC	CASSENALELRGQFF	.	.	TRBV2	TRBJ2-1
TGTGCCAGCGGTAGGAGGGGGGGCTCCTACGAGCAGTACTTC	CASGRRGGSYEQYF	.	.	TRBV7-8	TRBJ2-7
TGTGCCATCAGCAGGGGGAGCCTTAATGAAAAACTGTTTTTT	CAISRGSLNEKLFF	.	TRBD1	TRBV10-3	TRBJ1-4
TGTGCCAGCAGCGTAGGGGACAGTTTTTCCTACGAGCAGTACTTC	CASSVGDSFSYEQYF	.	TRBD1	TRBV9	TRBJ2-7
TGTGCCAGCAGTTACTCCGGCGGGGGGTCGGCCAAAAACATTCAGTACTTC	CASSYSGGGSAKNIQYF	.	TRBD2	TRBV6-2/TRBV6-3	TRBJ2-4
TGTGCCAGCAGCGCACAGGAGACCGGGGAGCTGTTTTTT	CASSAQETGELFF	.	.	TRBV9	TRBJ2-2
TGTGCCAGCAGCCGGGGACAGCCCCGTCTGGGGGACTATGGCTACACCTTC	CASSRGQPRLGDYGYTF	.	TRBD1	TRBV28	TRBJ1-2
TGTGCCAGCAGTGATCGAGACAGCTTCATGAACACTGAAGCTTTCTTT	CASSDRDSFMNTEAFF	.	.	TRBV2	TRBJ1-1
TGTGCTAGTGGTTTGGTATTGCCAGGGGAAAATTCACCCCTCCACTTT	CASGLVLPGENSPLHF	.	.	TRBV12-5	TRBJ1-6
TGTGCCAGCAGTAAGACAGGGGGGGTTCAGCCCCAGCATTTT	CASSKTGGVQPQHF	.	TRBD1	TRBV27	TRBJ1-5
TGTGCCAGCAGCGGCAAAAGGGAGGGAGAAAAACTGTTTTTT	CASSGKREGEKLFF	.	.	TRBV9	TRBJ1-4
TGTGCCAGCTCGCCGACACTCGAGGCCGGGGAGCTGTTTTTT	CASSPTLEAGELFF	.	.	TRBV6-4	TRBJ2-2
TGTGCCAGCAGCGTCGAACAGGGAGGGGGCTACACCTTC	CASSVEQGGGYTF	.	.	TRBV13	TRBJ1-2
TGTGCCAGTAGTTCAAGACAGGGGGCCAAAAACATTCAGTACTTC	CASSSRQGAKNIQYF	.	TRBD1	TRBV19	TRBJ2-4
TGTGCCAGCAGCCAAGTTTCTTGGACTAGTACTGGGGCCAACGTCCTGACTTTC	CASSQVSWTSTGANVLTF	.	TRBD2	TRBV14	TRBJ2-6
TGCGCCAGCAGCGTTGACAGACTCGGCGAGCAGTACTTC	CASSVDRLGEQYF	.	.	TRBV5-1	TRBJ2-7
TGCGCCAGCAGCGCAGCCGACCCCTACAATGAGCAGTTCTTC	CASSAADPYNEQFF	.	.	TRBV5-1	TRBJ2-1
TGTGCCAGCAGCTCCGGGACAGATTATCAGCCCCAGCATTTT	CASSSGTDYQPQHF	.	TRBD1	TRBV5-5	TRBJ1-5
TGCAGCGCAAACGCAGGGGTCACTGAAGCTTTCTTT	CSANAGVTEAFF	.	.	TRBV29-1	TRBJ1-1
TGTGCCAGCAACTCCCTTGGGGAACAGGGCAATGAGCAGTTCTTC	CASNSLGEQGNEQFF	.	.	TRBV28	TRBJ2-1
TGTGCCAGCAGACTGGGGCCGACGAGTAATGAAAAACTGTTTTTT	CASRLGPTSNEKLFF	.	.	TRBV3-1/TRBV3-2	TRBJ1-4
TGCAGCGTTGAGGGAGACACGGGATGGTATGGCTACACCTTC	CSVEGDTGWYGYTF	.	.	TRBV29-1	TRBJ1-2
TGTGCCAGCAGCTTAGGACGAATAGCGGGGGGTTACAATGAGCAGTTCTTC	CASSLGRIAGGYNEQFF	.	TRBD2	TRBV7-2	TRBJ2-1
TGTGCCAGCAGCTTAGGTGCCAGGGTAGGAACAGATACGCAGTATTTT	CASSLGARVGTDTQYF	.	.	TRBV7-9	TRBJ2-3
TGTGCCAGCAGCGCAGGGGGTTATAGCAATCAGCCCCAGCATTTT	CASSAGGYSNQPQHF	.	TRBD1	TRBV9	TRBJ1-5
TGCGCCAGCAGCTTCGGTAACACTGAAGCTTTCTTT	CASSFGNTEAFF	.	.	TRBV5-1	TRBJ1-1
TGTGCCAGCAGACCTAGCGGGGGTCCCCACGAGCAGTACTTC	CASRPSGGPHEQYF	once	TRBD2	TRBV6-2/TRBV6-3	TRBJ2-7
TGTGCCAGCAGCGAGGGGGGCAGGGTTCCCTTCGAGCAGTACTTC	CASSEGGRVPFEQYF	.	.	TRBV5-4	TRBJ2-7
TGTGCCAGCAGCCGACAGAACATGAACACTGAAGCTTTCTTT	CASSRQNMNTEAFF	.	.	TRBV11-2	TRBJ1-1
TGTGCCAGCAGTTGGGACAGGGGCGCAGATACGCAGTATTTT	CASSWDRGADTQYF	.	TRBD1	TRBV6-6	TRBJ2-3
TGTGCCTCTAGACTAGCGGGAGAGACCCAGTACTTC	CASRLAGETQYF	.	TRBD2	TRBV19	TRBJ2-5
TGCAGTGCTAGTGCCAGGGGGCAAGAGACCCAGTACTTC	CSASARGQETQYF	.	TRBD1	TRBV20-1	TRBJ2-5
TGTGCCAGCAGTTACGACCAGGGCGACTATGGCTACACCTTC	CASSYDQGDYGYTF	.	.	TRBV6-5	TRBJ1-2
TGTGCCAGCAGGGGGACAGGGAATTCACCCCTCCACTTT	CASRGTGNSPLHF	few	TRBD1	TRBV6-6	TRBJ1-6
TGTGCCAGCAGTCCTCTAATACCGGGACAGGGAATAAACACTGAAGCTTTCTTT	CASSPLIPGQGINTEAFF	.	TRBD1	TRBV25-1	TRBJ1-1
TGTGCCAGCAGACTAATCGGGGGAGACGATACGCAGTATTTT	CASRLIGGDDTQYF	once	.	TRBV27	TRBJ2-3
TGCGCCAGCAGTGTTAGCGGGGGGGCAAGAAACATTCAGTACTTC	CASSVSGGARNIQYF	.	TRBD2	TRBV10-2	TRBJ2-4
TGTGCCACCAGCAGAGATTCTCCTGATAGCAATCAGCCCCAGCATTTT	CATSRDSPDSNQPQHF	.	.	TRBV15	TRBJ1-5
TGTGCCAGCAGCCGCTGGACAGGCCGTGGCACTGAAGCTTTCTTT	CASSRWTGRGTEAFF	.	TRBD1	TRBV9	TRBJ1-1
TGTGCCACCAGCGAGACTAGCGGGAGAGGGGGCGGTGAGCAGTTCTTC	CATSETSGRGGGEQFF	.	TRBD2	TRBV24-1	TRBJ2-1
TGTGCCAGTAGTATTACCGGGACTACCGATACGCAGTATTTT	CASSITGTTDTQYF	.	TRBD2	TRBV19	TRBJ2-3
TGTGCCAGCAGCTTCTCCTACGACTACGAGCAGTACTTC	CASSFSYDYEQYF	.	.	TRBV11-2	TRBJ2-7
TGTGCCAGCAGTTTCTTTCTAGCGGGAGCCACCTACGAGCAGTACTTC	CASSFFLAGATYEQYF	.	TRBD2	TRBV28	TRBJ2-7
TGCGCCAGCAGCCTGTACCCCGGGGTCTTGTCTGGAAACACCATATATTTT	CASSLYPGVLSGNTIYF	.	.	TRBV4-1	TRBJ1-3
TGTGCCAGCAGTTACGGACACCTATCGGCGCCCCAGCATTTT	CASSYGHLSAPQHF	.	.	TRBV6-5	TRBJ1-5
TGTGCCAGCAGTGAACGCAGGGCGAGCAATCAGCCCCAGCATTTT	CASSERRASNQPQHF	.	.	TRBV2	TRBJ1-5
TGTGCCAGCAGCTTCTTTACCCGACAGGGGAACTATAATTCACCTCTCCACTTT	CASSFFTRQGNYNSPLHF	.	TRBD1	TRBV11-2	TRBJ1-6
.	CARVGGYTCSYEQYF	.	.	TRBV5-1	TRBJ2-7
TGTGCCAGCAGTTACCGGATTCAAGAGACCCAGTACTTC	CASSYRIQETQYF	.	.	TRBV6-2/TRBV6-3	TRBJ2-5
TGTGCCAGCAGCCACCGAAGACAGGCCCAGGAGACTGAAGCTTTCTTT	CASSHRRQAQETEAFF	.	.	TRBV14	TRBJ1-1
TGTGCCAGCAGCCTTATGGTGGGGGGCGGCTACAATGAGCAGTTCTTC	CASSLMVGGGYNEQFF	.	.	TRBV3-1/TRBV3-2	TRBJ2-1
TGTGCCAGTAGTATAGCTGGGGCTGAGAATCAGCCCCAGCATTTT	CASSIAGAENQPQHF	.	.	TRBV19	TRBJ1-5
TGCAGCGCTATAGTTGCAACTAATGAAAAACTGTTTTTT	CSAIVATNEKLFF	.	.	TRBV29-1	TRBJ1-4
TGTGCCAGCAGTTATAGCGGGGGGGTCACCGGGGAGCTGTTTTTT	CASSYSGGVTGELFF	once	TRBD2	TRBV6-2/TRBV6-3	TRBJ2-2
TGTGCCAGCTCACCCCAAGCGGGACTTGGTGATACGCAGTATTTT	CASSPQAGLGDTQYF	.	TRBD2	TRBV18	TRBJ2-3
TGTGCCACCAGTGATACCCTCGGACAGGACAATGAGCAGTTCTTC	CATSDTLGQDNEQFF	.	TRBD1	TRBV24-1	TRBJ2-1